One sample yielded the 15 T cell receptor beta chains listed below, sequenced in a study of T-cell reconstitution after alpha-beta-depleted transplantation in children. A TCRbeta library incorporating unique molecular identifiers was prepared. From the PCR reads, TCRdb called clonotypes with MiXCR, one entry per CDR3 protein. The sample includes about 500,000 distinct CDR3 sequences, roughly 33% seen only once; the top ten take more than 2%. Sequenced material: PBMCs from the stem cell graft donor, taken from the stem cell graft. These TCRs come from a human donor who donated a stem cell graft to a child with aplastic anemia.

The chain recombines TRBV20-1 with TRBJ2-3; 11 nucleotides align to TRBD2. This CDR3 is 15 amino acids long. V lost 6 bases and J lost 6; bases outside the gene matches: 11. CDR1 and CDR2 from the germline V gene are DFQATT and SNEGSKA (reference sequence). The CDR3 DNA reads as TGCAGTGCCCAGTTAACTAGCGGGAGAGGGGATACGCAGTATTTT. Its protein is CSAQLTSGRGDTQYF.

Comment on this clonotype: The germline gene is not matched at one end of the junction; a read error may be the cause. The chain links TRBV20-1 to TRBJ2-3; possible D gene TRBD2, 5 bases. The CDR3 runs 17 residues. CDR1 is DFQATT, CDR2 SNEGSKA, per germline (reference sequence). In DNA, the CDR3 is TGCTGTGCTAGAGTGTATCGGGTGGGCGGGAGCACAGATACGCAGTATTTT. It yields the protein CCARVYRVGGSTDTQYF.

This clonotype has a handful of counts. This chain joins TRBV20-1 and TRBJ2-6, with TRBD1 as a possible D gene (6 bases). The CDR3 extends over 17 amino acids. Deletions cut 1 base from V and 0 bases from J, with 13 bases between. CDR1 is DFQATT, CDR2 SNEGSKA, per germline (reference sequence). The CDR3: CSARVTGQPSGANVLTF. The CDR3 region has the DNA TGCAGTGCTAGAGTAACGGGACAACCCTCTGGGGCCAACGTCCTGACTTTC.

This sequence joins TRBV20-1 and TRBJ2-1; D is undetermined. With 0 bases removed from V and 2 bases from J, the gap between germline ends came to 11 bases. Germline V gene lookup returns CDR1 DFQATT and CDR2 SNEGSKA (reference sequence). CDR3 length: 15 residues. The CDR3 DNA is TGCAGTGCTAGAGATCGCGGCCTACCCTACAATGAGCAGTTCTTC. Translated, it gives CSARDRGLPYNEQFF.

This chain uses TRBV12-3 or TRBV12-4 with TRBJ2-1, with 9 bases matching TRBD2. There are 15 residues in the CDR3. With V trimmed by 7 bases and J by 2 bases, 6 bases remained unmatched. Here the CDR3 reads CASTPGLATYNEQFF. CDR3 nucleotides: TGTGCCAGCACCCCAGGACTAGCGACCTACAATGAGCAGTTCTTC.

This clonotype was detected only a few times. This chain connects TRBV12-3 or TRBV12-4 to TRBJ1-6; D unclear. Trimming shortened V by 2 bases and J by 8 bases, and 4 bases separated the two germline ends. The CDR3 totals 12 residues. Here the CDR3 reads CASSLPDSPLHF. In DNA, the CDR3 is TGTGCCAGCAGTTTACCGGATTCACCCCTCCACTTT.

The chain recombines TRBV28 with TRBJ2-7; TRBD1 might be the D (6 bases). The length of the CDR3 is 14 residues. V lost 5 bases to trimming and J lost 6 bases, with 17 bases between them. Germline V gives CDR1 MDHEN, CDR2 SYDVKM. This CDR3 reads CASSRYRETSEQYV. The CDR3 DNA reads TGTGCCAGCAGTCGCTACAGGGAAACCTCCGAGCAGTACGTC.

In the case of this clonotype: Its ends do not fully match the called genes, so a read error is possible. This chain uses TRBV5-1 with TRBJ2-2, with 11 bases aligning to TRBD2. The germline V gene encodes CDR1 SGHRS and CDR2 YFSETQ. The CDR3 covers 15 residues. CDR3 in DNA: TGTGCCAGCAGCCTAACTAGCGGGAGCACCGGGGAGCTGTTTTTT. It specifies CASSLTSGSTGELFF.

The table lists this clonotype with a few counts. The chain joins TRBV27 to TRBJ1-2; 9 nucleotides match TRBD1. This CDR3 is 13 amino acids long. CDR1 and CDR2 (germline): MNHEY, SMNVEV (reference sequence). The trim removed 3 bases at V and 6 bases at J, leaving 2 bases unmatched. CDR3 protein: CASSLTGGHGYTF. The CDR3 nucleotides are TGTGCCAGCAGTTTGACAGGGGGTCATGGCTACACCTTC.

This clonotype occurred a few times. The CDR3 loop is CASSHSEGSTDTQYF. In DNA, the CDR3 is TGTGCCAGCAGTCACAGCGAGGGTTCCACAGATACGCAGTATTTT. The chain is built from TRBV6-2 or TRBV6-3 and TRBJ2-3; the D gene is possibly TRBD2 (5 bases). CDR1 MNHEY and CDR2 SVGEGT come from the germline V gene. The CDR3 has 15 residues. The V end lost 5 bases, the J end lost 2 bases, and 14 bases lay between the germline ends.

The chain combines TRBV14 with TRBJ2-3; D remains ambiguous. Germline CDR1 reads SGHDN; CDR2 reads FVKESK. The V and J ends lost 1 base and 7 bases respectively, with 9 bases between them. The CDR3 has 13 residues. The CDR3 nucleotides are TGTGCCAGCAGCCAAGGAGTAGGAAATACGCAGTATTTT. It translates to CASSQGVGNTQYF.

The chain is built from TRBV11-2 and TRBJ2-1, with 9 bases matching TRBD2. The CDR3 spans 15 residues. Germline V CDR1 and CDR2: SGHAT, FQNNGV. The V segment lost 11 bases and the J segment 9 bases; nucleotides outside the gene matches: 17. The CDR3 DNA follows: TGTGCCTCAAGACGCCCGGCAGCGGGAGGAGGTGAGCAGTTCTTC. Amino acid sequence: CASRRPAAGGGEQFF.

The table lists this clonotype with a few counts. The V and J genes are TRBV7-6 and TRBJ1-6, with 7 bases fitting TRBD1. The ends lost 5 bases at V and 7 bases at J; junction bases unmatched: 14. Germline-derived CDR1 and CDR2 are SGHVS and FNYEAQ. There are 17 residues in the CDR3. The CDR3 spells CASSRWPVQQGNSPLHF. DNA of the CDR3: TGTGCCAGCAGCCGTTGGCCCGTCCAACAGGGGAATTCACCCCTCCACTTT.

CDR3 protein: CASSWTGGYTF. CDR3 in DNA: TGTGCCAGCAGCTGGACGGGAGGCTACACCTTC. This chain joins TRBV12-3 or TRBV12-4 and TRBJ1-2; D call uncertain. The CDR3 spans 11 residues. Trimming removed 6 bases at V and 8 bases at J, with 10 bases between.

This clonotype was counted a few times. The V call is TRBV5-6, the J call TRBJ2-1, with 11 bases matching TRBD2. Germline trimming cut 4 bases from V and 8 bases from J; bases unmatched to any gene: 8. This CDR3 is 15 amino acids long. Per germline, CDR1 SGHDT and CDR2 YYEEEE. CDR3 region: CASSQGLAESYEQFF. CDR3 bases: TGTGCCAGCAGCCAGGGACTAGCGGAATCCTATGAGCAGTTCTTC. Variable domain in full (rest from reference TRBV5-6 and TRBJ2-1): DAGVTQSPTHLIKTRGQQVTLRCSPKSGHDTVSWYQQALGQGPQFIFQYYEEEERQRGNFPDRFSGHQFPNYSSELNVNALLLGDSALYLCASSQGLAESYEQFFGPGTRLTVL.